This T cell receptor (beta chain) appears in the sequencing data of a study of T-cell memory formation after mild COVID-19. Study summary: TCR clusters largely stayed donor specific. General study results and limits: Contracting CD4+ clones were located mainly in CM and EM, and CD8+ clones in EMRA. The pre-infection memory compartment contained some responding clones, suggesting cross-reactive memory joined.

Germline V gene sequence: CDR1 MNHNS, CDR2 SASEGT. The CDR3 length is 15 residues. V lost 5 bases to trimming and J lost 5 bases; unmatched junction nucleotides: 10. 5'RACE primed from the constant segment yielded TCR alpha and TCR beta cDNA libraries bearing sample barcodes and UMIs. TCRdb called the 5' RACE reads again in MiXCR, with one record for every CDR3 protein. The table shows 350,000 to 500,000 distinct CDR3 sequences, with more than 20% occurring only once. This clonotype has more than one count but fewer than ten. Its antigen is not identified. J is TRBJ2-5 and V is TRBV6-1; 8 bases agree with TRBD2. Sequenced material: PBMCs or a T cell subset sorted from them (not recorded which). This TCR was recovered from an adult woman who had mild COVID-19 (a few samples of this study predate the infection). Cell type and time point are not known. The CDR3 sequence is CASSLEGLVGETQYF. The CDR3 bases are TGTGCCAGCAGTTTAGAGGGACTAGTGGGGGAGACCCAGTACTTC.